This T cell receptor beta chain appears in the sequencing data of a study of patients and donors after allogeneic stem cell transplantation. MiXCR, run by TCRdb on the RT-PCR reads, gives a single entry per CDR3 protein. The profile shows approximately 430,000 distinct CDR3 sequences, under 20% of them singletons. Trimming removed 0 bases from V and 1 base from J, with 8 bases in between. This CDR3 region has 15 residues. CDR1 and CDR2 from the germline V gene are SEHNR and FQNEAQ (reference sequence). This TCR was recovered from a human donor who was either an allogeneic HSCT recipient or a stem cell or donor lymphocyte infusion donor (not recorded which). It is not recorded whose cells these are; they may come from a transplant donor. The sequencing input was blood, either unsorted or a sorted T cell fraction (not recorded which). V gene TRBV7-9 combines with J gene TRBJ2-3; weak D call: TRBD2 (6 bases). This chain's CDR3 is CASSLAVAGTDTQYF. CDR3 in DNA: TGTGCCAGCAGCTTAGCGGTAGCGGGCACAGATACGCAGTATTTT.